What follows are 17 T cell receptor beta chains derived from one specimen sequenced in a study of glioma-infiltrating T cells after dendritic cell vaccination (dated by TCRdb to about 2016). The sample's time point label, decoded: after dendritic cell vaccination, including at tumor progression/relapse. The library was generated by the immunoSEQ multiplex PCR assay. TCRdb took over this immuneACCESS table, retaining in-frame rearrangements with V and J assigned. Such tables are incomplete; in checked studies, under half of the missing clones stem from an unresolved V gene, and the remainder is unexplained. In this sample the table shows approximately 60,000 clones, around nine tenths of which occur a single time. The top ten clonotypes cover around 10% of the sample. Sample: blood, taken after dendritic cell vaccination. These receptors all stem from a human donor with glioblastoma.

This clone came up once. This chain joins TRBV18 and TRBJ2-3; 11 positions match TRBD2. This CDR3 contains 14 residues. Germline-derived CDR1 and CDR2 are KGHSH and LQKENI. V was pared by 4 bases and J by 4 bases, with 1 base of the junction left unmatched. Written as DNA, the CDR3 is TGTGCCAGCTCACTGGGACTAGCGGCAGATACGCAGTATTTT. Its translation: CASSLGLAADTQYF.

The chain uses TRBV5-1 and TRBJ2-4, with 7 nucleotides matching TRBD1. Losses at the gene ends were 0 bases for V and 11 bases for J; bases not matched to a gene: 11. The CDR3 has 15 residues. Germline V gives CDR1 SGHRS, CDR2 YFSETQ. CDR3 sequence reads: CASSLAVGGRGVQYF. In DNA, the CDR3 is TGCGCCAGCAGCTTGGCGGTAGGGGGCAGAGGGGTTCAGTACTTC.

The chain is built from TRBV27 and TRBJ2-3, with TRBD1 as a possible D gene (5 bases). V was trimmed by 5 bases and J by 2 bases, leaving 11 bases between them. This CDR3 region has 14 residues. Germline CDR1 and CDR2: MNHEY and SMNVEV (reference sequence). CDR3 sequence reads: CASSTRVVTDTQYF. The CDR3 bases are TGTGCCAGCAGTACCAGGGTAGTCACAGATACGCAGTATTTT.

The chain couples TRBV19 to TRBJ2-7; D is perhaps TRBD1 (6 bases). The ends were cut back, 6 bases at V and 1 base at J, with 13 bases in the middle. This CDR3 has 14 residues. Germline CDR1 and CDR2: LNHDA and SQIVND (reference sequence). The CDR3 DNA is TGTGCCAGTAGAGGTTATACAGGGTCCTACGAGCAGTACTTC. It encodes CASRGYTGSYEQYF.

This chain uses TRBV19 with TRBJ2-1; 12 nucleotides match TRBD2. Germline V gene lookup returns CDR1 LNHDA and CDR2 SQIVND (reference sequence). V gave up 0 bases and J gave up 0 bases; unmatched junction bases: 9. The CDR3 has 20 residues. CDR3 amino acids: CASSIEWLAGGLSSYNEQFF. As DNA, the CDR3 is TGTGCCAGTAGTATAGAGTGGCTAGCGGGAGGGCTGAGCTCCTACAATGAGCAGTTCTTC.

The chain carries TRBV7-3 and TRBJ2-1, with D tentatively TRBD2 (5 bases). V was trimmed by 1 base and J by 6 bases, leaving 7 bases between them. Germline values: CDR1 SGHTA, CDR2 FQGTGA. This CDR3 contains 13 residues. The CDR3 DNA reads TGTGCCAGCAGCTTAAGTCTAGCCAATGAGCAGTTCTTC. Translated: CASSLSLANEQFF. The complete variable domain, with remaining parts taken from reference TRBV7-3 and TRBJ2-1, reads GAGVSQTPSNKVTEKGKYVELRCDPISGHTALYWYRQSLGQGPEFLIYFQGTGAADDSGLPNDRFFAVRPEGSVSTLKIQRTERGDSAVYLCASSLSLANEQFFGPGTRLTVL.

V and J are TRBV5-4 and TRBJ1-1, with D maybe TRBD1 (6 bases). V was clipped by 1 base and J by 1 base, with 14 bases between them. The length of the CDR3 is 16 residues. Germline CDR1 and CDR2: SGHNT and YYREEE (reference sequence). The CDR3 DNA follows: TGTGCCAGCAGCTTGTATAGTGGACAGCCGAACACTGAAGCTTTCTTT. Amino acids: CASSLYSGQPNTEAFF.

DNA of the CDR3: TGTGCCAGCAGCGTAGACCACAGGGGCTCCTACAATGAGCAGTTCTTC. Protein sequence: CASSVDHRGSYNEQFF. The chain links TRBV9 to TRBJ2-1; 7 nucleotides agree with TRBD1. Germline V gene sequence: CDR1 SGDLS, CDR2 YYNGEE. After removal of 0 bases from V and 0 bases from J, the junction contained 3 bases not matched to a gene. The CDR3 runs 16 residues.

This clone was observed a handful of times. This chain connects TRBV11-3 to TRBJ2-7; D perhaps matches TRBD1 (5 bases). CDR3 length: 15 residues. The germline V and J ends were trimmed by 0 bases and 4 bases, with 13 bases remaining between them. Per germline, CDR1 SGHNT and CDR2 YENEEA. The CDR3 DNA is TGTGCCAGCAGCTTAGAGACAGTCCTTGGTTACGAGCAGTACTTC. This encodes CASSLETVLGYEQYF.

The rearrangement joins TRBV19 to TRBJ2-4, with 7 bases aligning to TRBD2. The CDR3 loop spans 17 amino acids. J gave up 0 bases and V 6 bases, and 11 bases lay outside the gene matches. Germline V CDR1 and CDR2: LNHDA, SQIVND (reference sequence). The chain's CDR3 is CASSTPRGVLAKNIQYF. The CDR3 coding sequence is TGTGCCAGTAGCACCCCTCGGGGGGTCCTAGCCAAAAACATTCAGTACTTC.

The V and J genes are TRBV19 and TRBJ2-7; D ambiguous. The CDR3 spans 15 residues. V dropped 1 base and J dropped 2 bases, with 12 bases sitting between them. Germline CDR1 LNHDA, CDR2 SQIVND (reference sequence). The CDR3 loop is CASSIVAGSPYEQYF. CDR3 nucleotides: TGTGCCAGTAGTATAGTTGCCGGGTCCCCCTACGAGCAGTACTTC.

The CDR3 sequence: CASSSQGAGNTIYF. In DNA form, the CDR3 reads TGCGCCAGCAGCTCGCAGGGGGCTGGAAACACCATATATTTT. This sequence joins TRBV5-1 and TRBJ1-3; 7 positions match TRBD1. This CDR3 is built from 14 residues. The V gene's germline CDR1 is SGHRS and CDR2 YFSETQ. The junction had 2 bases not matched to a gene; V was cut back by 3 bases and J by 2 bases.

This clone appeared a few times. The genes are TRBV4-3 and TRBJ2-1; 10 nucleotides line up with TRBD2. The CDR3 has 17 amino acids. Germline CDR1 and CDR2: LGHNA and YSLEER. V trimming: 0 bases; J trimming: 6 bases; junction bases outside the gene matches: 8. This CDR3 reads CASSQEGSGGAGNEQFF. DNA of the CDR3: TGCGCCAGCAGCCAAGAAGGGAGCGGGGGGGCCGGCAATGAGCAGTTCTTC.

The chain links TRBV5-4 to TRBJ1-1; TRBD1 matches at 8 bases. This CDR3 is built from 14 residues. Per the germline V gene, CDR1 is SGHNT and CDR2 is YYREEE (reference sequence). The trim removed 6 bases at V and 1 base at J, leaving 5 bases unmatched. The CDR3 region is CASTPTGANTEAFF. In DNA form, the CDR3 reads TGTGCCAGCACCCCGACAGGGGCGAACACTGAAGCTTTCTTT.

This chain connects TRBV27 to TRBJ1-5; D might be TRBD1 (6 bases). The CDR3 has 14 amino acids. V lost 1 base and J 4 bases, leaving 8 bases between the germline ends. Per the germline V gene, CDR1 is MNHEY and CDR2 is SMNVEV (reference sequence). CDR3 residues: CASSLFGQNQPQHF. CDR3 coding DNA: TGTGCCAGCAGTTTATTCGGACAGAATCAGCCCCAGCATTTT.

The rearrangement uses TRBV11-3 and TRBJ1-6, with 9 bases fitting TRBD1. With V trimmed by 4 bases and J by 5 bases, 15 bases remained unmatched. The germline V gene encodes CDR1 SGHNT and CDR2 YENEEA. The length of the CDR3 is 19 residues. CDR3 in DNA: TGTGCCAGCAGCTCGGGGGGTGGGGAAAGACAGGGGGATAATTCACCCCTCCACTTT. This sequence encodes CASSSGGGERQGDNSPLHF.

The V and J genes are TRBV5-4 and TRBJ2-5, with 14 bases fitting TRBD2. CDR3 length equals 18 residues. V shed 4 bases, J shed 1 base, and the junction held 9 bases outside the gene matches. Germline V lookup: CDR1 SGHNT, CDR2 YYREEE (reference sequence). The CDR3 nucleotides are TGTGCCAGCAGCACACCGGGACTAGCGGGAGTCCTCCAAGAGACCCAGTACTTC. Its translation is CASSTPGLAGVLQETQYF. The entire variable domain, with the rest obtained from reference TRBV5-4 and TRBJ2-5, is as follows: ETGVTQSPTHLIKTRGQQVTLRCSSQSGHNTVSWYQQALGQGPQFIFQYYREEENGRGNFPPRFSGLQFPNYSSELNVNALELDDSALYLCASSTPGLAGVLQETQYFGPGTRLLVL.